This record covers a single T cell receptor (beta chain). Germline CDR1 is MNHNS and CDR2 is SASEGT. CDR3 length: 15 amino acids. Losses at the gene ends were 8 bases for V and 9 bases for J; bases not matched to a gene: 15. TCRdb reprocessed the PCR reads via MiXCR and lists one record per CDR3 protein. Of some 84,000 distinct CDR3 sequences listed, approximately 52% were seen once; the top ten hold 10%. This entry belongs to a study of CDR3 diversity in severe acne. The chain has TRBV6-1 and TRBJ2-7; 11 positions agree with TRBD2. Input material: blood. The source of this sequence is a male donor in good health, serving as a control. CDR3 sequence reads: CASGYPSSGRDGQYF. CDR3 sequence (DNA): TGTGCCAGCGGTTACCCGAGTAGCGGGAGGGACGGGCAGTACTTC.